Listed here are 27 T cell receptor beta chains from one sample, sequenced in a study of blood T cell repertoires in COVID-19. Profiled with immunoSEQ multiplex PCR; TCRdb holds only in-frame clones, not every one. The sample lists over 150,000 clones; roughly four fifths were seen once. The sample comprised peripheral blood. These receptors were taken from a woman in her sixties or seventies with COVID-19, enrolled during active disease.

This chain links TRBV6-2 or TRBV6-3 with TRBJ2-5, with D tentatively TRBD2 (7 bases). This CDR3 is 19 amino acids long. From germline, CDR1 is MNHEY and CDR2 SVGEGT. V lost 5 bases and J 1 base, leaving 26 bases between the germline ends. CDR3 nucleotide sequence: TGTGCCAGCAGTCCCCCTGGGACTACCCTAGAGGGGGTCCAAGAGACCCAGTACTTC. Protein: CASSPPGTTLEGVQETQYF.

This chain links TRBV10-3 with TRBJ2-1; 11 nucleotides align to TRBD2. CDR3 length: 14 amino acids. After removal of 9 bases from V and 6 bases from J, the junction contained 7 bases not matched to a gene. Germline V CDR1 and CDR2: ENHRY, SYGVKD. CDR3 sequence reads: CAISGLAGFNEQFF. DNA of the CDR3: TGTGCCATTTCCGGACTAGCGGGTTTCAATGAGCAGTTCTTC.

The V call is TRBV3-1 (or the pseudogene TRBV3-2), the J call TRBJ1-1, with 10 bases that match TRBD1. This CDR3 spans 14 amino acids. J lost 5 bases, V lost 6 bases, and 6 bases had no gene match. CDR1 is LGHDT, CDR2 YNNKEL, per germline (reference sequence). Here the CDR3 reads CASSVGQGGTEAFF. CDR3 sequence (DNA): TGTGCCAGCAGTGTTGGACAGGGGGGAACTGAAGCTTTCTTT.

This sequence joins TRBV24-1 and TRBJ2-2, with D perhaps matching TRBD1 (5 bases). The germline V and J ends were trimmed by 6 bases and 4 bases, with 11 bases remaining between them. Germline lookup yields CDR1 KGHDR and CDR2 SFDVKD. The CDR3 consists of 14 residues. CDR3 region: CATSRGASTGELFF. The CDR3 region has the DNA TGTGCCACCAGTCGTGGGGCTAGCACCGGGGAGCTGTTTTTT.

The V and J genes are TRBV6-2 or TRBV6-3 and TRBJ1-3; D is undetermined. The CDR3 loop spans 15 amino acids. The V and J ends lost 2 bases and 0 bases respectively, with 8 bases between them. Looked up from germline, CDR1 is MNHEY and CDR2 is SVGEGT. The CDR3 region is CASSYGGFSGNTIYF. The CDR3 bases are TGTGCCAGCAGTTACGGCGGTTTCTCTGGAAACACCATATATTTT.

This clone showed up just a few times. J is TRBJ1-1 and V is TRBV6-5; 9 bases are a match to TRBD1. V was clipped by 6 bases and J by 5 bases; unmatched bases: 7. This CDR3 is 14 amino acids long. Germline CDR1 MNHEY, CDR2 SVGAGI. CDR3 amino acids: CASRKGQGRTEAFF. CDR3 sequence (DNA): TGTGCCAGCAGGAAGGGACAGGGTAGGACTGAAGCTTTCTTT.

This clone was seen only once. The chain carries TRBV28 and TRBJ1-4; D unresolved. Trimming took 8 bases from V and 2 from J, leaving 18 bases between them. Germline V CDR1 and CDR2: MDHEN, SYDVKM. The CDR3 totals 16 residues. DNA for the CDR3: TGTGCCAGCGATAGACGGCCAGGCGGGACTAATGAAAAACTGTTTTTT. It encodes CASDRRPGGTNEKLFF. Complete variable domain (other parts from reference TRBV28 and TRBJ1-4): DVKVTQSSRYLVKRTGEKVFLECVQDMDHENMFWYRQDPGLGLRLIYFSYDVKMKEKGDIPEGYSVSREKKERFSLILESASTNQTSMYLCASDRRPGGTNEKLFFGSGTQLSVL.

This sequence joins TRBV3-1 (or the pseudogene TRBV3-2) and TRBJ1-3; 7 nucleotides line up with TRBD1. The ends lost 0 bases at V and 3 bases at J; junction bases unmatched: 11. The germline CDR1 and CDR2 sequences are LGHDT and YNNKEL (reference sequence). CDR3 size: 18 residues. CDR3 bases: TGTGCCAGCAGCCAAGATCCCGTGGCCAGGGGGATTGGAAACACCATATATTTT. Its protein is CASSQDPVARGIGNTIYF.

This CDR3 reads CASRLGQSYEQYF. The CDR3 nucleotides are TGTGCCAGCAGACTGGGACAGTCCTACGAGCAGTACTTC. The chain links TRBV28 to TRBJ2-7; TRBD1 matches 7 bases. The junction had 3 bases not matched to a gene; V was cut back by 6 bases and J by 1 base. Germline loops: CDR1 MDHEN, CDR2 SYDVKM. CDR3 size: 13 residues.

The chain is built from TRBV12-3 or TRBV12-4 and TRBJ1-1; 7 nucleotides line up with TRBD1. The CDR3 runs to 13 residues. Germline trimming cut 1 base from V and 6 bases from J; bases unmatched to any gene: 2. The CDR3 here is CASSLVRGPEAFF. The CDR3 DNA sequence: TGTGCCAGCAGTTTAGTGAGGGGGCCTGAAGCTTTCTTT.

The rearrangement joins TRBV10-3 to TRBJ1-5, with 7 bases fitting TRBD1. The CDR3 contains 13 residues. The junction had 6 bases not matched to a gene; V was cut back by 6 bases and J by 7 bases. Germline V gene lookup returns CDR1 ENHRY and CDR2 SYGVKD. For the CDR3, the DNA is TGTGCCATCAGCCGACAGGGATGGCAGCCCCAGCATTTT. This gives the protein CAISRQGWQPQHF.

CDR3 in amino acids: CASSPGFAGGRETQYF. The CDR3 DNA follows: TGTGCCAGCAGCCCCGGATTCGCGGGAGGGCGGGAGACCCAGTACTTC. The V call is TRBV7-2, the J call TRBJ2-5; the match to TRBD2 covers 9 bases. The germline V gene has CDR1 SGHTA and CDR2 FQGNSA. This CDR3 contains 16 residues. V lost 5 bases and J lost 5; bases outside the gene matches: 12.

This clone was counted a few times. This rearrangement joins TRBV13 to TRBJ2-1; 9 positions match TRBD2. Germline V gene lookup returns CDR1 PRHDT and CDR2 FYEKMQ (reference sequence). The CDR3 spans 15 residues. V trimming: 4 bases; J trimming: 4 bases; junction bases outside the gene matches: 5. CDR3 region: CASSSRLADYNEQFF. In DNA form, the CDR3 reads TGTGCCAGCAGCTCCAGACTAGCGGATTACAATGAGCAGTTCTTC.

This clone showed up just a few times. This rearrangement joins TRBV18 to TRBJ1-1; 7 nucleotides align to TRBD1. CDR3 length: 15 amino acids. Germline V lookup: CDR1 KGHSH, CDR2 LQKENI. After removal of 3 bases from V and 0 bases from J, the junction contained 4 bases not matched to a gene. CDR3 region: CASSPTDRMNTEAFF. The CDR3 region has the DNA TGTGCCAGCTCACCTACGGACAGGATGAACACTGAAGCTTTCTTT. Full variable domain (missing parts from reference TRBV18 and TRBJ1-1): NAGVMQNPRHLVRRRGQEARLRCSPMKGHSHVYWYRQLPEEGLKFMVYLQKENIIDESGMPKERFSAEFPKEGPSILRIQQVVRGDSAAYFCASSPTDRMNTEAFFGQGTRLTVV.

The chain employs TRBV27 and TRBJ1-6; D is undetermined. CDR3 length: 14 amino acids. Trimming took 2 bases from V and 9 from J, leaving 11 bases between them. Germline CDR1 and CDR2: MNHEY and SMNVEV (reference sequence). The CDR3 DNA sequence: TGTGCCAGCAGTTTACCTGGACTGTCTTCACCCCTCCACTTT. Its protein is CASSLPGLSSPLHF.

The chain has TRBV11-2 and TRBJ2-2; a weak D match, TRBD2 (5 bases). Germline V lookup: CDR1 SGHAT, CDR2 FQNNGV. There are 16 residues in the CDR3. Trimming shortened V by 1 base and J by 5 bases, and 14 bases separated the two germline ends. CDR3 sequence: CASSLGSGFGTGELFF. In DNA form, the CDR3 reads TGTGCCAGCAGCTTAGGTTCGGGGTTCGGGACCGGGGAGCTGTTTTTT.

This clone has only a few counts. This chain joins TRBV5-1 and TRBJ1-3; D may be TRBD1 (5 bases). This CDR3 has 16 residues. Trimming stripped 2 bases from V and 2 bases from J, with 14 bases between. Germline loops: CDR1 SGHRS, CDR2 YFSETQ. The CDR3 spells CASSLVLSGAGNTIYF. The CDR3 region has the DNA TGCGCCAGCAGCTTAGTTCTATCGGGGGCTGGAAACACCATATATTTT.

V gene TRBV6-2 or TRBV6-3 combines with J gene TRBJ1-1; weak D call: TRBD1 (6 bases). The V gene's germline CDR1 is MNHEY and CDR2 SVGEGT. This CDR3 comprises 16 residues. V gave up 5 bases and J gave up 4 bases, with 20 bases separating them. The CDR3 spells CASSRNRGGVGTEAFF. In nucleotides, the CDR3 is TGTGCCAGCAGTCGAAATCGCGGGGGCGTGGGCACTGAAGCTTTCTTT.

This sequence joins TRBV18 and TRBJ1-2; D perhaps matches TRBD1 (5 bases). V was clipped by 6 bases and J by 0 bases, with 11 bases between them. Germline CDR1 KGHSH, CDR2 LQKENI. The CDR3 has 14 amino acids. The CDR3 DNA sequence: TGTGCCAGCTCTTCGGGGGGAGCTAACTATGGCTACACCTTC. As protein: CASSSGGANYGYTF.

V is TRBV7-8 and J is TRBJ1-5, with TRBD1 matching 7 bases. Trimming at V came to 1 base and at J to 7 bases, leaving 13 bases not matched to a gene. Germline CDR1 is SGHVS and CDR2 is FQNEAQ. The CDR3 runs 17 residues. CDR3: CASSLGPGGLTQQPQHF. The DNA for the CDR3 is TGTGCCAGCAGCTTAGGGCCAGGGGGACTCACTCAACAGCCCCAGCATTTT.

The rearrangement links TRBV7-2 to TRBJ2-3; TRBD1 aligns across 8 bases. CDR1 is SGHTA and CDR2 is FQGNSA in the germline V gene. There are 14 residues in the CDR3. The trim removed 3 bases at V and 5 bases at J, leaving 4 bases unmatched. As DNA, the CDR3 is TGTGCCAGCAGCTTCCAGGGGGCCCAAGATACGCAGTATTTT. Translated, it gives CASSFQGAQDTQYF.

This clone was seen just once. The chain couples TRBV5-4 to TRBJ2-7; 9 bases match TRBD2. Germline V lookup: CDR1 SGHNT, CDR2 YYREEE (reference sequence). The CDR3 spans 15 residues. V lost 4 bases and J lost 3; bases outside the gene matches: 8. The CDR3 DNA reads as TGTGCCAGCAGCACCGGGGGCGGGAGGGGCTACGAGCAGTACTTC. This sequence encodes CASSTGGGRGYEQYF.

The gene calls are TRBV28 and TRBJ2-7; D possibly corresponds to TRBD1 (6 bases). Germline CDR1 MDHEN, CDR2 SYDVKM. Trimming removed 3 bases at V and 4 bases at J, with 16 bases between. This CDR3 has 15 residues. CDR3 residues: CASSFSGARGYEQYF. DNA of the CDR3: TGTGCCAGCAGTTTTTCCGGGGCCAGGGGTTACGAGCAGTACTTC.

The V call is TRBV4-2, the J call TRBJ2-7; TRBD1 agrees at 7 bases. The length of the CDR3 is 13 residues. V shed 2 bases, J shed 6 bases, and the junction held 4 bases outside the gene matches. CDR1 is LGHNA and CDR2 is YNFKEQ in the germline V gene. This CDR3 reads CASSQQTGSEQYF. The CDR3 DNA reads TGTGCCAGCAGCCAACAGACAGGGAGCGAGCAGTACTTC.

This chain links TRBV9 with TRBJ2-1, with 10 bases aligning to TRBD2. CDR3 length equals 14 residues. Unmatched junction bases numbered 5, after V lost 2 bases and J lost 9 bases. Germline V gives CDR1 SGDLS, CDR2 YYNGEE. CDR3 DNA sequence: TGTGCCAGCAGCGTCACTAGCGGGACCAGTGAGCAGTTCTTC. Its translation is CASSVTSGTSEQFF.

This clone was seen once. The CDR3 reads CASSDGQGANQPQHF. The DNA of the CDR3 is TGTGCCAGCAGCGACGGGCAGGGGGCAAATCAGCCCCAGCATTTT. The gene calls are TRBV7-2 and TRBJ1-5, with 8 bases fitting TRBD1. Per the germline V gene, CDR1 is SGHTA and CDR2 is FQGNSA. The CDR3 length is 15 residues. J gave up 4 bases and V 5 bases, and 7 bases lay outside the gene matches.

The chain links TRBV19 to TRBJ1-1; no definite D call. Germline CDR1 LNHDA, CDR2 SQIVND (reference sequence). The CDR3 is 13 residues long. V was trimmed by 6 bases and J by 12 bases, leaving 20 bases between them. The CDR3, as DNA: TGTGCCAGTAGCCGGCAAGGCCCGGGCGGGCCTTTCTTT. Its translation is CASSRQGPGGPFF.